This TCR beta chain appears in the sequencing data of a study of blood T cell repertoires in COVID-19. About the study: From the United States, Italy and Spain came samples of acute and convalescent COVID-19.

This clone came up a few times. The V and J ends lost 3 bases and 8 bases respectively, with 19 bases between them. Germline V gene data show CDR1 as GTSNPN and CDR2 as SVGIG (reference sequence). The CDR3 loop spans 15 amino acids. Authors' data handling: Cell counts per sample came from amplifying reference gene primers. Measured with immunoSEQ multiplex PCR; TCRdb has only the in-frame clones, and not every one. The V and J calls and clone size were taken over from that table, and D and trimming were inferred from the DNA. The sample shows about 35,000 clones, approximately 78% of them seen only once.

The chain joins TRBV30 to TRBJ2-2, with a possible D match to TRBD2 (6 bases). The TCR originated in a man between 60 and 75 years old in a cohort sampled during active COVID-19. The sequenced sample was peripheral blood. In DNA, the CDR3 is TGTGCCTGGAGGGCTAGCGTTCCTCCGTTAGGGGAGCTGTTTTTT. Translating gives CAWRASVPPLGELFF.